This TCR beta chain was sequenced in a study of cytomegalovirus exposure and HLA in healthy donors. This clone was seen a handful of times. Its antigen is undetermined. The study's findings and limits: A reported reduction in N-insertions relative to the roughly 610-donor mean was seen in an Asian-associated ancestry cluster in a later analysis.

The PCR employed 60 Vbeta primers together with 13 Jbeta primers. Sequenced by immunoSEQ multiplex PCR; TCRdb stores in-frame clones only, minus some. The table has 80,000 to 100,000 clones, 69% seen once. Germline CDR1 reads SGHAT; CDR2 reads FQDESV (reference sequence). The CDR3 sequence is 15 residues long. V shed 3 bases and J shed 7 bases, with 16 bases lying between them. This TCR derives from a female donor in good health and CMV-seronegative. The chain carries TRBV11-1 and TRBJ2-1, with D perhaps TRBD2 (5 bases). Specimen: PBMCs. The CDR3 DNA sequence: TGTGCCAGCAGCTTTCGGGGAGAGGTGACTAATGAGCAGTTCTTC. Translated, it gives CASSFRGEVTNEQFF.